This TCR beta chain was recorded in a study of naive and memory T cell subsets. Study-wide results and caveats: Possibly reflecting memory cells re-expressing CD45RA, a few larger clonotypes occurred in naive repertoires, especially CD8.

The CDR3 has 14 amino acids. With 3 bases removed from V and 3 bases from J, the gap between germline ends came to 15 bases. CDR1 and CDR2 (germline): SQVTM, ANQGSEA. The beta constant-region primer was an equimolar mix of two oligonucleotides covering TRBC1 and TRBC2. Nested alpha and beta constant-region primers with the SP2 primer drove four PCR rounds on ligated cDNA. TCRdb called the UMI-ligation and nested PCR reads again in MiXCR, with one record for every CDR3 protein. The sample consists of approximately 140,000 distinct CDR3 sequences, approximately 18% of them appearing once. Of note for this clonotype: Its matching antigen is unknown.

The chain links TRBV29-1 to TRBJ2-7; D may correspond to TRBD1 or TRBD2 (5 bases each). The sequence was collected from a human donor in good health. The specimen sequenced was naive CD8+ T cells from blood. CDR3 sequence reads: CSVEGRSGSYEQYF. The CDR3 bases are TGCAGCGTTGAGGGACGGTCGGGGAGCTACGAGCAGTACTTC.